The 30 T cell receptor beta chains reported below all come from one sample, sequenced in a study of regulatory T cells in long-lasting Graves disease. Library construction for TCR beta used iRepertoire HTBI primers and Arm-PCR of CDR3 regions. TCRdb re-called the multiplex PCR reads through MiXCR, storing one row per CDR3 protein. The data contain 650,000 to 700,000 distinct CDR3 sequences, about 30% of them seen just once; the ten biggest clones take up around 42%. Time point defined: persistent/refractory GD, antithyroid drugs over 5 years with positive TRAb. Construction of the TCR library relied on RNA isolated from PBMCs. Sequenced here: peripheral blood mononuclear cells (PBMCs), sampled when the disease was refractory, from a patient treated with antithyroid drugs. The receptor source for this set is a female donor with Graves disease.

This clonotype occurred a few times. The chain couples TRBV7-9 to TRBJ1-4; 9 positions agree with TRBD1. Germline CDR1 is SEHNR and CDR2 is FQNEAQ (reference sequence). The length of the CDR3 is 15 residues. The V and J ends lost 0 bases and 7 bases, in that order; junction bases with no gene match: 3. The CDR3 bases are TGTGCCAGCAGCTTAGCGGACAGGGGTACTGAAAAACTGTTTTTT. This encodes CASSLADRGTEKLFF.

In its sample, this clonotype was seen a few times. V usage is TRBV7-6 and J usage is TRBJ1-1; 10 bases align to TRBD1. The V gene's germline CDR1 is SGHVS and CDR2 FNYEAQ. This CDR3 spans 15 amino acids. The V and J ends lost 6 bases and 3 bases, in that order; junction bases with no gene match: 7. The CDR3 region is CASSDTGQGHTEAFF. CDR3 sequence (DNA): TGTGCCAGCAGTGACACGGGACAGGGGCACACTGAAGCTTTCTTT.

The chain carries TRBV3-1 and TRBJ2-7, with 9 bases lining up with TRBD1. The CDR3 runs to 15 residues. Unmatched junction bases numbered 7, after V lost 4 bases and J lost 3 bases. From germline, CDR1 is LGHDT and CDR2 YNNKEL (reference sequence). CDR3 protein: CASSRTGTGSYEQYF. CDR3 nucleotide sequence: TGTGCCAGCAGCCGTACCGGGACAGGGAGCTACGAGCAGTACTTC.

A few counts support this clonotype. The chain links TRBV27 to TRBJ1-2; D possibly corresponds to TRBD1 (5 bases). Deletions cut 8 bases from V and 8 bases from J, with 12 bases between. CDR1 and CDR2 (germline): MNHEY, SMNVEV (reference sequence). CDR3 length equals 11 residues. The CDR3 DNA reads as TGTGCCAGCGGCGGTCGGGGCGGCTACACCTTC. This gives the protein CASGGRGGYTF.

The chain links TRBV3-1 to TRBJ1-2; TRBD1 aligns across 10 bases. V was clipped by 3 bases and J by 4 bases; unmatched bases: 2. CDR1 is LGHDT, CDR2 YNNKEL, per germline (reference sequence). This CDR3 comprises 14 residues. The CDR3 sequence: CASSQGQGTYGYTF. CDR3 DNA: TGTGCCAGCAGCCAGGGACAGGGGACCTATGGCTACACCTTC. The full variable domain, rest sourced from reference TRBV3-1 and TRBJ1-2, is DTAVSQTPKYLVTQMGNDKSIKCEQNLGHDTMYWYKQDSKKFLKIMFSYNNKELIINETVPNRFSPKSPDKAHLNLHINSLELGDSAVYFCASSQGQGTYGYTFGSGTRLTVV.

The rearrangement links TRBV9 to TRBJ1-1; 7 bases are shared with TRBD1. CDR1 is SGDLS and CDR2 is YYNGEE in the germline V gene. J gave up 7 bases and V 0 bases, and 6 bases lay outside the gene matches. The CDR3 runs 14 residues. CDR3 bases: TGTGCCAGCAGCGTAGAAGGGGGCATGGGTGAAGCTTTCTTT. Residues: CASSVEGGMGEAFF.

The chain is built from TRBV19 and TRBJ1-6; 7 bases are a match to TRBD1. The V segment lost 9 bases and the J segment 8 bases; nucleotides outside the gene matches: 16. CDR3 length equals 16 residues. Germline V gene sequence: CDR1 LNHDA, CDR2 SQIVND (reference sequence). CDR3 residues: CASNEAGLGGYSPLHF. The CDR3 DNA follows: TGTGCCAGCAATGAGGCGGGTTTAGGGGGCTATTCACCCCTCCACTTT.

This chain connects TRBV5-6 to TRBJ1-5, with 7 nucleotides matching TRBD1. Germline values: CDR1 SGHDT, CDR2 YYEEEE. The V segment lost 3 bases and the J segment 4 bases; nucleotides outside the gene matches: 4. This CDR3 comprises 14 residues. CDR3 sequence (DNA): TGTGCCAGCAGCTGGGGGACAGATAATCAGCCCCAGCATTTT. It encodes CASSWGTDNQPQHF.

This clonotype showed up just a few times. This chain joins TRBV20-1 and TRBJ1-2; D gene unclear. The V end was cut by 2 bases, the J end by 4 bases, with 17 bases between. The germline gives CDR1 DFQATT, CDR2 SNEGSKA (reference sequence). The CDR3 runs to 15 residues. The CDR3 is CSARPQRAQSYGYTF. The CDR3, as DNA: TGCAGTGCTAGACCCCAAAGGGCACAGTCCTATGGCTACACCTTC.

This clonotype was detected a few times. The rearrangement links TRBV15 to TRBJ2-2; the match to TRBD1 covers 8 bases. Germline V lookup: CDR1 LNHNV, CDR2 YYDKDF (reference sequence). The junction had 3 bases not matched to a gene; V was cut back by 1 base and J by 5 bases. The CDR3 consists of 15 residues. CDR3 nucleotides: TGTGCCACCAGCAGAGGACAGGGGTGGACCGGGGAGCTGTTTTTT. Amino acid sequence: CATSRGQGWTGELFF.

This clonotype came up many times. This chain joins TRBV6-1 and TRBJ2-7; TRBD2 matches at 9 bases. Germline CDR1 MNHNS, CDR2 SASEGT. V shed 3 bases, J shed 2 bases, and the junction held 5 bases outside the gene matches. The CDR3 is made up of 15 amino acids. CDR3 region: CASSEFASGTYEQYF. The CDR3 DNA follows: TGTGCCAGCAGTGAGTTCGCTAGCGGGACCTACGAGCAGTACTTC.

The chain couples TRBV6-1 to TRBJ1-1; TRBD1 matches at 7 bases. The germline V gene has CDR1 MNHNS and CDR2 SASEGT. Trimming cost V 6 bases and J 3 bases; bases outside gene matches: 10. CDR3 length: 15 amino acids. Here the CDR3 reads CASRPEDRTDTEAFF. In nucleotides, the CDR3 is TGTGCCAGCAGACCCGAGGACAGGACGGACACTGAAGCTTTCTTT.

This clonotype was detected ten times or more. CDR3 nucleotides: TGTGCCAGCAGACTGGACCCTTCAACCGGGGAGCTGTTTTTT. Amino acids: CASRLDPSTGELFF. This chain links TRBV11-2 with TRBJ2-2; D call uncertain. From germline, CDR1 is SGHAT and CDR2 FQNNGV. The CDR3 consists of 14 residues. The V gene lost 6 bases and the J gene lost 5 bases, with 13 bases spanning the gap.

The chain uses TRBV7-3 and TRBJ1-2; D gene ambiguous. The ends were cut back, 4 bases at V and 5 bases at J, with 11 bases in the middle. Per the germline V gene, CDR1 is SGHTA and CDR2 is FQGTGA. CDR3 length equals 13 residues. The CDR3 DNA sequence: TGTGCCAGCAGCTCCGGGCCTGGATATGGCTACACCTTC. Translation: CASSSGPGYGYTF.

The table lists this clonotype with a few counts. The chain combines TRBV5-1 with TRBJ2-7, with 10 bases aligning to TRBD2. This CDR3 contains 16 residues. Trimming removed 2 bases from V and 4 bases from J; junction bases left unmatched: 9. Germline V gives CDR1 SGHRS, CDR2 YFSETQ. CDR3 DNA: TGCGCCAGCAGCTTAGCGGGAGGGGGCCAACTGTACGAGCAGTACTTC. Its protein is CASSLAGGGQLYEQYF.

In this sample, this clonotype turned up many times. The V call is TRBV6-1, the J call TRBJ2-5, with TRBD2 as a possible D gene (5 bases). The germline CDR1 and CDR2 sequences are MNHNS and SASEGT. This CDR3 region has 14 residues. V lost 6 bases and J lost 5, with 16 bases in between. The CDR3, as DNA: TGTGCCAGCAGCGTGAGCGGAGCGCGTGAGACCCAGTACTTC. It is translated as CASSVSGARETQYF.

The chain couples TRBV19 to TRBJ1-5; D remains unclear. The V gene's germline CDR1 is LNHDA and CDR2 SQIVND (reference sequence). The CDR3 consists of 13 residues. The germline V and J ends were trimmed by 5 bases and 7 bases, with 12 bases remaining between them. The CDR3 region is CASSFGNGQPQHF. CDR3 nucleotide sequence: TGTGCCAGTAGTTTTGGCAACGGACAGCCCCAGCATTTT.

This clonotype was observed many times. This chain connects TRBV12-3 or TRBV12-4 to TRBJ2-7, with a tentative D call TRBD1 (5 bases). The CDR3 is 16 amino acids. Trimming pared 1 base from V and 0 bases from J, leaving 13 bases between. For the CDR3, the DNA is TGTGCCAGCAGTTTAGAATGGGGCGGAGCCTCCTACGAGCAGTACTTC. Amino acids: CASSLEWGGASYEQYF.

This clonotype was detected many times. DNA of the CDR3: TGTGCCAGCAGTGAAGTCGGCCCCGCCTATGGCTACACCTTC. It is translated as CASSEVGPAYGYTF. The rearrangement uses TRBV6-1 and TRBJ1-2; D is undetermined. The CDR3 extends over 14 amino acids. Trimming stripped 1 base from V and 4 bases from J, with 10 bases between. Germline-derived CDR1 and CDR2 are MNHNS and SASEGT.

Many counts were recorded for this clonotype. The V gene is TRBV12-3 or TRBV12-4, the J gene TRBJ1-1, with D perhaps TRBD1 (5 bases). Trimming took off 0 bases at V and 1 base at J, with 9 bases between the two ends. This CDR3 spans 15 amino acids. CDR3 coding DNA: TGTGCCAGCAGTTTAGCGGACACTTCGAACACTGAAGCTTTCTTT. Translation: CASSLADTSNTEAFF.

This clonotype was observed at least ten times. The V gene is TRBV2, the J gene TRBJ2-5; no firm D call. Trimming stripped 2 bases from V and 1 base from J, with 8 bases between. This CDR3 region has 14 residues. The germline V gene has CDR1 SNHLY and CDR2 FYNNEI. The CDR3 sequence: CASSEQVAQETQYF. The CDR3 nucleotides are TGTGCCAGCAGTGAACAGGTCGCCCAAGAGACCCAGTACTTC.

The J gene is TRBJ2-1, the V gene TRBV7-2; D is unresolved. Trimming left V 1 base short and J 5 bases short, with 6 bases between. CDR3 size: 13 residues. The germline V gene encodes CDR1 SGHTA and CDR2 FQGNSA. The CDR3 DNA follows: TGTGCCAGCAGCTTAGACGGAAACAATGAGCAGTTCTTC. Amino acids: CASSLDGNNEQFF.

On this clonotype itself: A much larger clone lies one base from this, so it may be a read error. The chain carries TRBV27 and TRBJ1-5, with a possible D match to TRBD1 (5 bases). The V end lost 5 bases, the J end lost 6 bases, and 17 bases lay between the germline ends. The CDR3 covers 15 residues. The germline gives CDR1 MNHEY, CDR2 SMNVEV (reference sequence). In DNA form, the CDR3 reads TGTGCCAGCAGTCCGCAGGGACGAGAAAGTCAGCCCCAGCATTTT. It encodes CASSPQGRESQPQHF.

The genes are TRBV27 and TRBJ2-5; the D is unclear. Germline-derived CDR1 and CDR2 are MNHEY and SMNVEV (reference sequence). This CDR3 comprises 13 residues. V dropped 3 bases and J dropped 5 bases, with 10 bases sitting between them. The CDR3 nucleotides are TGTGCCAGCAGTTTGGTTAGCTGGGAGACCCAGTACTTC. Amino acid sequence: CASSLVSWETQYF.

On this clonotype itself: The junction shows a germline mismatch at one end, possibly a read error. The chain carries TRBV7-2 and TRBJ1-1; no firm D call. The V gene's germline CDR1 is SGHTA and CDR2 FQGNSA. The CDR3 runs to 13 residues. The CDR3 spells CAGSFERNTEAFF. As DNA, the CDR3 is TGTGCCGGCAGCTTTGAACGGAACACTGAAGCTTTCTTT.

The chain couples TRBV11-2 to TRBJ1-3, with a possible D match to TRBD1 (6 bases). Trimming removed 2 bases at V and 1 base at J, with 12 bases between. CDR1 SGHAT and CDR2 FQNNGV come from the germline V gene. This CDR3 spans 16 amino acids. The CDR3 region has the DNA TGTGCCAGCAGCTTAATACGCGACAGGTCTGGAAACACCATATATTTT. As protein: CASSLIRDRSGNTIYF.

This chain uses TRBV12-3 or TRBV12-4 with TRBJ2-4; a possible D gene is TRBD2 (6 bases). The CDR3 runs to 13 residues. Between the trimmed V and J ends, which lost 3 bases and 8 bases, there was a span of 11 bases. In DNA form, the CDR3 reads TGTGCCAGCAGTTTCCGTGGAGGGGACATTCAGTACTTC. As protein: CASSFRGGDIQYF.

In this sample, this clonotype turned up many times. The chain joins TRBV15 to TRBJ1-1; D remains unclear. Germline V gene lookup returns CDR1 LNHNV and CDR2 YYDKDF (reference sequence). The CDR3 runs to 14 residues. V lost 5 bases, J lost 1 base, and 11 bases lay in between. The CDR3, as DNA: TGTGCCACCAGCCCTCGGCTGCCGAACACTGAAGCTTTCTTT. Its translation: CATSPRLPNTEAFF.

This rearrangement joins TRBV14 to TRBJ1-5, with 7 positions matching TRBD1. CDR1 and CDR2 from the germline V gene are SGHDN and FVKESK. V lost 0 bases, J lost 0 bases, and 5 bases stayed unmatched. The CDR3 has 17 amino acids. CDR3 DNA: TGTGCCAGCAGCCAAGACGGACAGGTCTATAGCAATCAGCCCCAGCATTTT. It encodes CASSQDGQVYSNQPQHF.

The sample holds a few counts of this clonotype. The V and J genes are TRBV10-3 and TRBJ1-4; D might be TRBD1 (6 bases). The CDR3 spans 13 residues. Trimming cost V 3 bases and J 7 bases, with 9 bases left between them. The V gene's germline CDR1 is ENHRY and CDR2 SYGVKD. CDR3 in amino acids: CAISDRGGEKLFF. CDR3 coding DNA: TGTGCCATCAGTGACAGGGGAGGTGAAAAACTGTTTTTT.